Included here is one T cell receptor beta chain sequence, with context. The junction had 15 bases not matched to a gene; V was cut back by 7 bases and J by 5 bases. CDR1 LNHDA and CDR2 SQIVND come from the germline V gene (reference sequence). The CDR3 contains 17 residues. Original processing notes: Amplified reference gene primers provided the basis for estimating nucleated cell counts. Data came from immunoSEQ multiplex PCR; TCRdb stores just in-frame clones and leaves some out. V, J and clone size were drawn from that table, and D and trimming were deduced from the DNA. The table lists about 220,000 clones, approximately 84% of them singletons. This sample was taken from a study of blood T cell repertoires in COVID-19. Study information: PBMCs, B-cell-depleted T cells, or T cells were the source of the cDNA or gDNA that made up the material.

The receptor was derived from a man between 50 and 59 years old who had recovered from COVID-19. The chain recombines TRBV19 with TRBJ2-2; 8 bases line up with TRBD1. The specimen sequenced was peripheral blood. This CDR3 reads CASISEGQGRWTGELFF. CDR3 coding DNA: TGTGCCAGTATCTCGGAAGGACAGGGACGGTGGACCGGGGAGCTGTTTTTT.